Listed below are T cell receptor beta chains from one sample, sequenced in a study of response to subunit inactivated influenza vaccine. MiXCR, applied by TCRdb to the RT-PCR reads, yields one record per CDR3 protein. Of roughly 540,000 distinct CDR3 sequences in the sample, around 25% were seen once. The sample was also linked to a second study, of T cells expressing NK-cell markers.

Source: CD4+ T cells sorted from PBMCs, taken 12 days after vaccination. Receptor source: a man in his fifties who received an inactivated influenza vaccine. The CDR3 runs from the conserved cysteine through the conserved F or W. The order of the fields is clone size, V gene, J gene, D gene, CDR3 DNA, CDR3 protein. A D gene is named only where the DNA matches it firmly. Clone sizes are given selectively: once, few, many, or a class where the clone is expanded.

few	TRBV7-2	TRBJ2-7	TRBD1	TGTGCCAGCAGCTCTGACAGGGCTATAACCTACGAGCAGTACTTC	CASSSDRAITYEQYF
few	TRBV24-1	TRBJ2-1	TRBD2	TGTGCCACCAGTGCCGGGACTAGCTCTAATGAGCAGTTCTTC	CATSAGTSSNEQFF
-	TRBV2	TRBJ1-2	TRBD1	TGTGCCAGCAGTGGGACAGGGAGTTATGGCTACACCTTC	CASSGTGSYGYTF
few	TRBV11-2	TRBJ2-3	-	TGTGCCAGCAGCTTAGGGGCCGGTACGCAGTATTTT	CASSLGAGTQYF
-	TRBV10-2	TRBJ2-1	-	TGCGCCAGCAGCCAATTAGCGAGAAGCTCCTACAATGAGCAGTTCTTC	CASSQLARSSYNEQFF
few	TRBV10-2	TRBJ1-5	-	TGCGCCAGCACCAAGGACAGCAGGAATCAGCCCCAGCATTTT	CASTKDSRNQPQHF
-	TRBV7-9	TRBJ2-1	-	TGTGCCAGCAGCTTAGGTTATGGTGAGACTGAGCAGTTCTTC	CASSLGYGETEQFF
-	TRBV10-3	TRBJ1-5	-	TGTGCCATCAGTGGACAGGTTGCAGGTCAGCCCCAGCATTTT	CAISGQVAGQPQHF
few	TRBV7-2	TRBJ2-1	TRBD2	TGTGCCAGCAGCTTGAGTAGCGGGACCAAGCAGTTCTTC	CASSLSSGTKQFF
once	TRBV4-2	TRBJ2-5	-	TGTGCCAGCAGCCAAGATAGTGGGGGTATGATGGAGACCCAGTACTTC	CASSQDSGGMMETQYF
few	TRBV5-1	TRBJ2-2	-	TGCGCCAGCAGCTTGGGAGGTGGCTATAAGAACACCGGGGAGCTGTTTTTT	CASSLGGGYKNTGELFF
-	TRBV7-8	TRBJ1-5	-	TGTGCCAGCAGCTTAACAGGGCAACAGCCCCAGCATTTT	CASSLTGQQPQHF
-	TRBV6-1	TRBJ2-2	-	TGTGCCAGCACCCCCGGGACAAGCTCAAAGCTGTTTTTT	CASTPGTSSKLFF
-	TRBV6-1	TRBJ2-7	-	TGTGCCAGCAGTGAATTTGCCGAGCAGTACTTC	CASSEFAEQYF
-	TRBV6-1	TRBJ1-5	TRBD1	TGTGCCAGCAGCTCCGGGACAGCGGGCCAGCCCCAGCATTTT	CASSSGTAGQPQHF
few	TRBV7-2	TRBJ2-7	TRBD1	TGTGCCAGCAGCGTGGGACAGGGGAGAAACGAGCAGTACTTC	CASSVGQGRNEQYF
few	TRBV20-1	TRBJ2-5	TRBD2	TGCAGTGCTCCGACAAGGGGTGATCGGGGGGGTTGGGAGACCCAGTACTTC	CSAPTRGDRGGWETQYF
-	TRBV6-2/TRBV6-3	TRBJ2-5	TRBD2	TGTGCCAGCAGTTATCGGGGGGTCCAGGCCAGAGAGACCCAGTACTTC	CASSYRGVQARETQYF
few	TRBV4-2	TRBJ2-7	-	TGTGCCAGCAGCCAGGCCGGGACACCTTCCGAGCAGTACTTC	CASSQAGTPSEQYF
few	TRBV27	TRBJ2-7	-	TGTGCCAGCAGTTCCCAGCTGGGGGGCGAGCAGTACTTC	CASSSQLGGEQYF
-	TRBV28	TRBJ2-5	TRBD1	TGTGCCAGCAGGGGACAGGGGGGCGAGACCCAGTACTTC	CASRGQGGETQYF
few	TRBV7-2	TRBJ1-1	-	TGTGCCAGCAGCTTAGAGGGTTACGGGAACACTGAAGCTTTCTTT	CASSLEGYGNTEAFF
many	TRBV13	TRBJ1-3	-	TGTGCCAGCCTCGATGGGGACTCTGGAAACACCATATATTTT	CASLDGDSGNTIYF
-	TRBV27	TRBJ2-3	TRBD2	TGTGCCAGCAGGCCGACTAGCGGGACCTGGAATACGCAGTATTTT	CASRPTSGTWNTQYF
few	TRBV5-1	TRBJ2-7	TRBD2	TGCGCCAGCACTAGCGGGGGGACCTCCTACGAGCAGTACTTC	CASTSGGTSYEQYF
few	TRBV3-1	TRBJ2-7	-	TGTGCCAGCAGCCGCGGCAGGGGTGCCTACGAGCAGTACTTC	CASSRGRGAYEQYF
few	TRBV25-1	TRBJ1-6	-	TGTGCCAGCAGTGAATTCGAGGGGTCACCCCTCCACTTT	CASSEFEGSPLHF
few	TRBV12-3/TRBV12-4	TRBJ2-1	TRBD2	TGTGCCAGCACTCCTGACTGGCGGGGGGCTTTGGGTGAGCAGTTCTTC	CASTPDWRGALGEQFF
-	TRBV5-1	TRBJ2-5	TRBD1	TGCGCCAGCAGCTTGAGCGTTGCAGGGGGCGCGGAGACCCAGTACTTC	CASSLSVAGGAETQYF
-	TRBV20-1	TRBJ2-7	TRBD2	TGCAGTGCTAGAGTGCGGGGGGCCTACGAGCAGTACTTC	CSARVRGAYEQYF
-	TRBV6-2/TRBV6-3	TRBJ2-1	TRBD2	TGTGCCAGCAGGTCTCTAGCGGGAAATTTCTTC	CASRSLAGNFF
-	TRBV6-2/TRBV6-3	TRBJ2-1	-	TGTGCCAGCACTCAGCCCCTAGGGCCAATGAGGCAGTTCTTC	CASTQPLGPMRQFF
few	TRBV4-1	TRBJ2-5	-	TGCGCCAGCAGCCCAGCAGGGTTCAGGAAGACCCAGTACTTC	CASSPAGFRKTQYF
-	TRBV29-1	TRBJ2-7	-	TGCAGCGTTGAACTAGGAGGCCAGAACGTGCAGTACTTC	CSVELGGQNVQYF
many	TRBV12-3/TRBV12-4	TRBJ2-1	-	TGTGCCAGCAGTTTGGTCGGCATCCAGCAGTTCTTC	CASSLVGIQQFF
few	TRBV5-1	TRBJ1-1	-	TGCGCCAGCAGCGGTCCCGGGGGGGCGCTTGGCACTGAAGCTTTCTTT	CASSGPGGALGTEAFF
-	TRBV7-8	TRBJ2-5	TRBD2	TGTGCCAGCAGCTTAGCGGGGGGGGGTCTAGAGACCCAGTACTTC	CASSLAGGGLETQYF
-	TRBV7-2	TRBJ1-1	-	TGTGCCAGCAGCTTAGACAGGGTCACTGAAGCTTTCTTT	CASSLDRVTEAFF
-	TRBV4-1	TRBJ2-7	TRBD2	TGCGCCAGCAGCCAAGAGACTAGCATCTACGAGCAGTACTTC	CASSQETSIYEQYF
-	TRBV6-5	TRBJ1-2	-	TGTGCCAGCAGTTACTTAAGGGGCGTGAGCTATGGCTACACCTTC	CASSYLRGVSYGYTF
-	TRBV11-2	TRBJ1-2	-	TGTGCCAGCAGCCCCACGGGCCCTGACTATGGCTACACCTTC	CASSPTGPDYGYTF
many	TRBV12-3/TRBV12-4	TRBJ2-7	TRBD1	TGTGCCAGCAGGACGACAGGGACCAAGCAGTACTTC	CASRTTGTKQYF
few	TRBV20-1	TRBJ2-7	TRBD1	TGCAGTGCTAGAGCCGTCCAGGGGACAGCACCTTTGGGCGAGCAGTACTTC	CSARAVQGTAPLGEQYF
-	TRBV7-9	TRBJ2-3	-	TGTGCCAGCAGCGTAGTATTAGATACGCAGTATTTT	CASSVVLDTQYF
few	TRBV5-6	TRBJ2-6	-	TGTGCCAGCAGCCCGACAGGCCTCTCTGGGGCCAACGTCCTGACTTTC	CASSPTGLSGANVLTF
few	TRBV7-2	TRBJ2-1	-	TGTGCCAGCAGCTTAGACAGGGTTCCCTACAATGAGCAGTTCTTC	CASSLDRVPYNEQFF